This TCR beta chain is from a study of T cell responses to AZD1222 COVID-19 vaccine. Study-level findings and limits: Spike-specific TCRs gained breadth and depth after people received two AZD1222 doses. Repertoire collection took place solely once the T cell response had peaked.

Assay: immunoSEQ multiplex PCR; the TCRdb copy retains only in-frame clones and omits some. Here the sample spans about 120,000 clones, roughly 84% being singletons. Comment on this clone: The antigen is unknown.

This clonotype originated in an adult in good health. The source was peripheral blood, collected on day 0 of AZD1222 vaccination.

The CDR3 nucleotides read TGTGCCAGCAGCTTGACATCGGCTGGGGTGACCCAGTACTTC. Residues: CASSLTSAGVTQYF. This chain uses TRBV7-9 with TRBJ2-5; D is ambiguous. This CDR3 has 14 amino acids. The germline CDR1 and CDR2 sequences are SEHNR and FQNEAQ (reference sequence). With 3 bases removed from V and 7 bases from J, the gap between germline ends came to 15 bases.